This T cell receptor beta chain appears in the sequencing data of a study of Graves' ophthalmopathy and Graves' hyperthyroidism. Study-wide results and limits: Most expanded thyroid clonotypes above 0.001 frequency also appeared in blood.

This clonotype was recorded at least ten times. Its specificity is unknown. RNA transcripts provided the template for amplifying TCR beta CDR3 regions. In the first round, RT-PCR was carried out with HTBI primers, and a multiplex PCR formed the second round. A single record per CDR3 protein comes from TCRdb applying MiXCR to the multiplex PCR reads. The sample yields 650,000 to 900,000 distinct CDR3 sequences, around 40% seen once. Ophthalmopathy cases showed moderate-to-severe activity, scoring CAS ≥3 and NOSPECS ≥4, with duration under 3 months. As diagnostic evidence, clinical symptoms, serum thyroxine, TRAb, thyroid ultrasound and orbital computed tomography were relied upon. The CDR3 covers 15 residues. Germline V gives CDR1 SEHNR, CDR2 FQNEAQ (reference sequence). V dropped 1 base and J dropped 7 bases, with 13 bases sitting between them.

Sequencing was done on a sample of peripheral blood. The chain has TRBV7-9 and TRBJ1-4; D gene unclear. The source is an adult man with Graves' ophthalmopathy. CDR3 DNA: TGTGCCAGCAGCTTAGGCACGGTAAAGGGTGAAAAACTGTTTTTT. Encoded protein: CASSLGTVKGEKLFF.